The TCR beta chain described here comes from a study of shared clonotypes between healthy human individuals (TCRdb year 2020). About the full investigation: The cohort included three men and two women between 18 and 49 years of age. The study deeply sequenced blood TCR repertoires of 5 or 6 healthy adults to estimate repertoire size and the extent of clonotype sharing between individuals. Per donor, three plates each were used for CD4 naive and CD4 memory, two for CD8 naive, and one for CD8 memory. To increase sequencing depth and limit assay-specific biases, different laboratories used diverse techniques to prepare libraries and sequence TCR repertoires. Between about 0.94 and 10 billion PBMCs per donor were obtained by leukapheresis.

Overall study results and their limits: Higher generation probabilities were observed for clonotypes shared by all four sorted-subset donors than for non-shared clonotypes. The small number of donors limited the genetic and exposure-history diversity represented. Incomplete sequencing was indicated by rarefaction of sorted-subset datasets, despite the large sequencing depth. When a few donors were compared, the shared fraction of clonotypes was about 5.2% for naive CD4, more than 3% for naive CD8, 2.3% for memory CD4, and under 0.5% for memory CD8. Naive subsets generally had larger estimated clonotype richness than memory subsets. Sampling was restricted to blood, and TCR repertoires in tissue are likely to differ from TCR repertoires in blood. Pairwise subsampling led to the expectation that sequencing depth would affect the degree of clonotype sharing among donors.

The donors were healthy, HIV-negative adults who had no recently reported acute infections or vaccinations. All donors were Caucasian adults living in Nashville, Tennessee, USA. CD4+ T cells were enriched through magnetic negative selection, after which naive cells were positively selected on CD45RA and the remaining negative fraction served as the memory subset. Blood was collected by leukapheresis, and PBMCs were isolated by Ficoll-Histopaque density gradient centrifugation and then cryopreserved in liquid nitrogen vapor phase. Analytical flow cytometry was used to check the purity and quantity of every magnetically sorted T cell population. Each sorted fraction had its genomic DNA isolated and then quantified by UV absorbance on a Nanodrop 2000c. The germline V gene supplies CDR1 SGHRS and CDR2 YFSETQ. Spanning cysteine to phenylalanine, the CDR3 consists of 15 amino acids. Only CDR3 DNA remains: 45 bases, in frame from the first base. Trimming removed 2 bases from V and 1 base from J, leaving 12 bases between the germline ends.

Using the deep immunoSEQ assay, TCR CDR3 regions were amplified from genomic DNA by multiplex PCR. Extracted genomic DNA from each cell subset was spread evenly across all wells of several immunoSEQ 96-well plates, with each plate serving as a replicate. For sorted subsets, roughly 0.2 ug genomic DNA, equal to 25,000 to 35,000 T cell genomes, was loaded into each replicate PCR. The purified libraries were quantified using a Qubit 3.0 fluorometer, sized with a Bioanalyzer 2100, and then quantified again using the KAPA Library Quantification kit. Every immunoSEQ 96-well plate was sequenced on a dedicated single-read 150-cycle Illumina NextSeq 550 flow cell. Per the authors' processing: Because the immunoSEQ output held only junctional sequences and lacked quality scores, the filtering could not match the filtering applied to full-length reads. Sequences were annotated with PyIR, a Python wrapper for IgBLAST v1.9, using IMGT germline references to assign V/J genes and CDR3. Any read was removed if the V/J assignment was weak (E-value above 1e-6), the CDR3 was missing, or the read contained stop codons, out-of-frame junctions, or ambiguous translated residues. V3J clonotypes were defined as sequences sharing the same inferred V gene, J gene, and CDR3 amino acid sequence. Percentage overlap between repertoires was computed as shared unique clonotypes divided by the size of the smaller repertoire. Three approaches were used to assess repertoire richness: RTK rarefaction, the Chao1 estimator, and Recon v2.1 estimates of unobserved clonotypes. Generation probabilities for all TCRbeta clonotypes obtained by the gDNA method from a few donors were computed using OLGA. Held by TCRdb, this immuneACCESS table contains in-frame sequences only and omits some clones. Under half of the omission traces to an unresolved V gene where checked; the cause of the rest is unknown. V, J and clone size are those of that table, while D and trimming were read from the DNA. The sample contains about 2.3 million clones, 85% to 95% of them found a single time. Approximately 0.39% of the sample is in the top ten clones.

Comments on this clone: This receptor's antigen is unknown. No base quality values were provided; no much bigger clone lies one nucleotide off.

This receptor was obtained from a man aged 18 to 29 in good health. Some clones in this sample may be carry-over from other donors' samples. The chain is assembled from TRBV5-1 and TRBJ1-1, with a weak D call of TRBD1 (5 bases match). The sequenced material came from naive CD4+ T cells from PBMCs. Reading the label with the study, this specimen's cell subset or site is: CD45RA+ positively selected. The CDR3 protein sequence reads: CASSFAGAENTEAFF. At the DNA level, the sequence is TGCGCCAGCAGCTTCGCCGGGGCAGAGAACACTGAAGCTTTCTTT.